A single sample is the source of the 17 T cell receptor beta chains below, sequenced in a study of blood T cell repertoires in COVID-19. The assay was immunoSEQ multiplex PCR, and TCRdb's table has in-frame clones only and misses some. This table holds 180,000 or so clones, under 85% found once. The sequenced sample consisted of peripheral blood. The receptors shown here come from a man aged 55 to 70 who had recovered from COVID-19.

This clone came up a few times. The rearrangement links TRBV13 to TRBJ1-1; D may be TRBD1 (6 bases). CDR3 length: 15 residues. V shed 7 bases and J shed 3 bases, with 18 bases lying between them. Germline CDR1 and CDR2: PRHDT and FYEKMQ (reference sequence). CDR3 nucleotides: TGTGCCAGCATCGTGGGGGGGCGCTTGGACACTGAAGCTTTCTTT. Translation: CASIVGGRLDTEAFF.

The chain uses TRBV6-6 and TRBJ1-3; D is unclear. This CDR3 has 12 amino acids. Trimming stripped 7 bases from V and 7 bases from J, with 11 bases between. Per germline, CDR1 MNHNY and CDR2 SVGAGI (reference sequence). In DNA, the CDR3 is TGTGCCAGCAACCTCGGCAGGAACACCATATATTTT. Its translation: CASNLGRNTIYF.

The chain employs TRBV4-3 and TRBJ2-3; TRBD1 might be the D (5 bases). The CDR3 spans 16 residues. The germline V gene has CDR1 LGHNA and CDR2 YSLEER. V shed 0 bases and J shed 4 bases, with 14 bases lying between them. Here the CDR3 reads CASSQEWTDTADTQYF. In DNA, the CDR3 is TGCGCCAGCAGCCAAGAATGGACGGACACGGCAGATACGCAGTATTTT.

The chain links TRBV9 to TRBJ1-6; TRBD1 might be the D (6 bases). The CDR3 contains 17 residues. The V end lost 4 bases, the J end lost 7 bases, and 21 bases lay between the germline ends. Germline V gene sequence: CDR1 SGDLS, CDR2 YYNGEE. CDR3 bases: TGTGCCAGCAGCCCGAGGGAAACAGGGTCCAGCAATTCACCCCTCCACTTT. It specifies CASSPRETGSSNSPLHF. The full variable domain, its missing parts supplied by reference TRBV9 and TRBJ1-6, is DSGVTQTPKHLITATGQRVTLRCSPRSGDLSVYWYQQSLDQGLQFLIQYYNGEERAKGNILERFSAQQFPDLHSELNLSSLELGDSALYFCASSPRETGSSNSPLHFGNGTRLTVT.

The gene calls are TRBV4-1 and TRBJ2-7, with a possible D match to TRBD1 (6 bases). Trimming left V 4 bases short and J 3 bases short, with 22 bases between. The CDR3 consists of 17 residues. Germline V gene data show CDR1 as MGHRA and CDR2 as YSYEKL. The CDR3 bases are TGCGCCAGCAGCCTCTTGCCGGGACAAGGAACCGACTACGAGCAGTACTTC. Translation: CASSLLPGQGTDYEQYF.

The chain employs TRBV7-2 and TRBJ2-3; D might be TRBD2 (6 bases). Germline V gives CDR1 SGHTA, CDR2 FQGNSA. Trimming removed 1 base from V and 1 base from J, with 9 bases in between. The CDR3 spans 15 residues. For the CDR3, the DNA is TGTGCCAGCAGCTTAGTTGGCGGGGGCACAGATACGCAGTATTTT. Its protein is CASSLVGGGTDTQYF.

The CDR3 DNA reads TGCAGCGTTGAGAGTGTTAGCGAAGATACGCAGTATTTT. Amino acid sequence: CSVESVSEDTQYF. The chain recombines TRBV29-1 with TRBJ2-3, with D perhaps matching TRBD2 (5 bases). Per the germline V gene, CDR1 is SQVTM and CDR2 is ANQGSEA. The CDR3 contains 13 residues. Deletions cut 3 bases from V and 5 bases from J, with 12 bases between.

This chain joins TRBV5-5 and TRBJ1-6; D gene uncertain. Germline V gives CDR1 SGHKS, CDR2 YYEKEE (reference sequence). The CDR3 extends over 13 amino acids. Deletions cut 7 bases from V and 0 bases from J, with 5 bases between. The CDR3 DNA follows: TGTGCCAGCTGCAGCTCCTATAATTCACCCCTCCACTTT. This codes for CASCSSYNSPLHF.

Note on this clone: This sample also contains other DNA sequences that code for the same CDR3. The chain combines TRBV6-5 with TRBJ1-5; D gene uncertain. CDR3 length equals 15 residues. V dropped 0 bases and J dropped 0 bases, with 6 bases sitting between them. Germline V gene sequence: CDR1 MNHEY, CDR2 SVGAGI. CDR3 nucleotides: TGTGCCAGCAGTTACTCACATGATAGCAATCAGCCCCAGCATTTT. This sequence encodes CASSYSHDSNQPQHF.

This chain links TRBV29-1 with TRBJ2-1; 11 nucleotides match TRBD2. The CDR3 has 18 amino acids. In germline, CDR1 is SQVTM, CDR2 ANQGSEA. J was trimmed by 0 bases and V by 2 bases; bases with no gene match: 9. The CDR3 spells CSVERLAGGLSSYNEQFF. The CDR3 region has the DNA TGCAGCGTTGAAAGGCTAGCGGGGGGCCTAAGCTCCTACAATGAGCAGTTCTTC.

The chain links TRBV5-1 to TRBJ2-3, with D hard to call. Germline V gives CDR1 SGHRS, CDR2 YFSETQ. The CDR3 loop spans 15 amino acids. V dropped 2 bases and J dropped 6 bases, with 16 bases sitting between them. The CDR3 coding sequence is TGCGCCAGCAGCTTTGGTGGCAGTGAGGTTGATACGCAGTATTTT. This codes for CASSFGGSEVDTQYF. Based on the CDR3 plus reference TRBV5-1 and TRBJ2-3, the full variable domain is KAGVTQTPRYLIKTRGQQVTLSCSPISGHRSVSWYQQTPGQGLQFLFEYFSETQRNKGNFPGRFSGRQFSNSRSEMNVSTLELGDSALYLCASSFGGSEVDTQYFGPGTRLTVL.

CDR3 sequence reads: CASSPGGYGYTF. In DNA form, the CDR3 reads TGTGCCAGCAGTCCCGGGGGCTATGGCTACACCTTC. The rearrangement uses TRBV6-5 and TRBJ1-2, with D possibly being TRBD1 (5 bases). This CDR3 is built from 12 residues. Trimming pared 5 bases from V and 4 bases from J, leaving 8 bases between. Germline CDR1 and CDR2: MNHEY and SVGAGI.

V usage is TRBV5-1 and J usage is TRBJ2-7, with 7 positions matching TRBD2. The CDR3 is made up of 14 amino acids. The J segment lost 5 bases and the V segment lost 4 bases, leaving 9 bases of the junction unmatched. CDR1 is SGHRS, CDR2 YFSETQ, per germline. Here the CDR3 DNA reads TGCGCCAGCAGCCGAGCGGGGACCCTGAACGAGCAGTACTTC. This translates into CASSRAGTLNEQYF.

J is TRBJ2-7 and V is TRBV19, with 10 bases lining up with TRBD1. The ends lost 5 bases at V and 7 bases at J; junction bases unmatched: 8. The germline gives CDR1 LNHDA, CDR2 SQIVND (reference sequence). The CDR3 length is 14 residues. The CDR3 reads CASSDVRTGGEQYF. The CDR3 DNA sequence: TGTGCCAGTAGTGATGTCCGGACAGGGGGAGAGCAGTACTTC.

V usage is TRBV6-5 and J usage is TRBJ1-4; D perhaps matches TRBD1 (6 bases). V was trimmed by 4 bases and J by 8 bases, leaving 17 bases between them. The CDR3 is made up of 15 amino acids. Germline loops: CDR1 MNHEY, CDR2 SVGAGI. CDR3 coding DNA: TGTGCCAGCAGTTCCTCCGAGGGGGTCTCCGAAAAACTGTTTTTT. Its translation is CASSSSEGVSEKLFF.

CDR3 nucleotides: TGTGCCACGACCTCCCGGGACAGGGGTTCAGATACGCAGTATTTT. It is translated as CATTSRDRGSDTQYF. The J gene is TRBJ2-3, the V gene TRBV6-5; 10 bases are shared with TRBD1. Germline V CDR1 and CDR2: MNHEY, SVGAGI. V lost 10 bases to trimming and J lost 4 bases; unmatched junction nucleotides: 11. This CDR3 contains 15 residues.

The CDR3 protein is CASSYIPGQSYTDTQYF. The CDR3 DNA reads as TGTGCCAGCAGTTACATACCGGGACAGTCTTACACAGATACGCAGTATTTT. The rearrangement links TRBV6-2 or TRBV6-3 to TRBJ2-3, with 7 nucleotides matching TRBD1. The germline V gene has CDR1 MNHEY and CDR2 SVGEGT. The CDR3 loop spans 17 amino acids. With V trimmed by 2 bases and J by 2 bases, 10 bases remained unmatched.